A single sample gave rise to the 2 T cell receptor beta chains below, sequenced in a study of breast tumors, draining lymph nodes, adjacent tissues. Samples came from axillary lymph nodes draining the breast cancer. TCRdb ran MiXCR on the multiplex PCR reads and lists one entry per CDR3 protein. The table records about 180,000 distinct CDR3 sequences, approximately 30% of them present only once. The sequencing sample was made of axillary lymph node tissue. All receptors come from a female donor with breast cancer. Some clones in this sample may be carry-over from other donors' samples.

The chain carries TRBV2 and TRBJ2-7; TRBD2 agrees at 10 bases. With V trimmed by 7 bases and J by 7 bases, 16 bases remained unmatched. Germline-derived CDR1 and CDR2 are SNHLY and FYNNEI. This CDR3 has 16 residues. The CDR3, as DNA: TGTGCCAGCACGTTACTAGCGGGAATTTGGGGCAATGAGCAGTACTTC. As protein: CASTLLAGIWGNEQYF.

This clonotype was seen many times. The V and J genes are TRBV10-2 and TRBJ2-1, with D perhaps matching TRBD2 (6 bases). Trimming shortened V by 2 bases and J by 10 bases, and 21 bases separated the two germline ends. CDR1 and CDR2 from the germline V gene are WSHSY and SAAADI. The CDR3 covers 16 residues. CDR3 DNA sequence: TGCGCCAGCAGTGAGCATCCGGGAGTGGGAACCCGAGAGCAGTTCTTC. This encodes CASSEHPGVGTREQFF.